The 30 T cell receptor beta chains given below trace back to one sample, sequenced in a study of blood T cell repertoires in COVID-19. Assay used: immunoSEQ multiplex PCR; TCRdb lists only in-frame clones, some missing. The sample includes over 45,000 clones, roughly 77% of them seen just once. Sequenced: peripheral blood. These receptors originate from a human donor with active or convalescent COVID-19. The donor label of this sample is uncertain.

This chain uses TRBV27 with TRBJ1-2; 9 nucleotides match TRBD1. The CDR3 runs to 13 residues. CDR1 and CDR2 (germline): MNHEY, SMNVEV (reference sequence). Trimming cost V 11 bases and J 8 bases; bases outside gene matches: 12. The CDR3 DNA reads as TGTGCCGGGGACAGGGAAGAAATGGAAGGCTACACCTTC. Translating gives CAGDREEMEGYTF.

The V and J genes are TRBV6-2 or TRBV6-3 and TRBJ1-1; TRBD1 might be the D (6 bases). The CDR3 totals 15 residues. Germline V gene lookup returns CDR1 MNHEY and CDR2 SVGEGT. V was shortened by 6 bases and J by 1 base, with 15 bases between the two germline ends. The CDR3 DNA is TGTGCCAGCAGCTCCAGGGGAGCCCCGAACACTGAAGCTTTCTTT. Translated: CASSSRGAPNTEAFF.

The chain carries TRBV23-1 and TRBJ2-1, with D tentatively TRBD1 (5 bases). TRBV23-1 is annotated as an ORF whose role is uncertain. The CDR3 totals 13 residues. The V end lost 4 bases, the J end lost 12 bases, and 16 bases lay between the germline ends. The CDR3 region has the DNA TGCGCCAGCAGTCCTAGGGGCAGCGCGTGGCAGTTCTTC. Translation: CASSPRGSAWQFF.

The J gene is TRBJ2-7, the V gene TRBV30; 11 nucleotides agree with TRBD2. The germline CDR1 and CDR2 sequences are GTSNPN and SVGIG (reference sequence). There are 15 residues in the CDR3. V shed 3 bases, J shed 6 bases, and the junction held 10 bases outside the gene matches. The CDR3: CAWSRKGLAGGEQYF. The CDR3 nucleotides are TGTGCCTGGAGCCGCAAGGGTCTAGCGGGAGGCGAGCAGTACTTC.

The chain couples TRBV15 to TRBJ2-6, with D tentatively TRBD1 (5 bases). V was trimmed by 2 bases and J by 0 bases, leaving 5 bases between them. Germline V CDR1 and CDR2: LNHNV, YYDKDF (reference sequence). The CDR3 sequence is 15 residues long. CDR3 DNA sequence: TGTGCCACCAGCAGACAGGGCTCTGGGGCCAACGTCCTGACTTTC. This sequence encodes CATSRQGSGANVLTF.

The sample holds many counts of this clone. The CDR3 coding sequence is TGTGCCAGCAGCCTCTCCGGGACAGGGGACGAGCAGTACTTC. This gives the protein CASSLSGTGDEQYF. The rearrangement joins TRBV7-8 to TRBJ2-7, with 10 bases identical to TRBD1. In germline, CDR1 is SGHVS, CDR2 FQNEAQ. The CDR3 is 14 residues long. V gave up 5 bases and J gave up 5 bases; unmatched junction bases: 6.

The CDR3 DNA follows: TGTGCCTGGAGTGTGACAGAAGAGGCCACTGAAGCTTTCTTT. It translates to CAWSVTEEATEAFF. The V and J genes are TRBV30 and TRBJ1-1; weak D call: TRBD1 (5 bases). CDR3 length: 14 residues. V shed 0 bases and J shed 4 bases, with 12 bases lying between them. Per the germline V gene, CDR1 is GTSNPN and CDR2 is SVGIG (reference sequence).

The genes are TRBV10-2 and TRBJ1-5; D call uncertain. CDR3 length: 15 amino acids. The V end was cut by 0 bases, the J end by 0 bases, with 6 bases between. Germline CDR1 is WSHSY and CDR2 is SAAADI. The CDR3 is CASSESYSSNQPQHF. CDR3 DNA: TGCGCCAGCAGTGAGTCGTACAGTAGCAATCAGCCCCAGCATTTT.

The genes are TRBV10-3 and TRBJ1-2; 7 bases align to TRBD1. From germline, CDR1 is ENHRY and CDR2 SYGVKD. Trimming cost V 7 bases and J 10 bases; bases outside gene matches: 21. This CDR3 is 16 amino acids long. Written as DNA, the CDR3 is TGTGCCATCAAGCCCGGGACAGCCGGATTATGGGATGTCTACACCTTC. Its protein product is CAIKPGTAGLWDVYTF.

This clone has more than one count but fewer than ten. The rearrangement uses TRBV3-1 (or the pseudogene TRBV3-2) and TRBJ2-1; 11 positions agree with TRBD2. CDR1 and CDR2 from the germline V gene are LGHDT and YNNKEL (reference sequence). CDR3 size: 15 residues. V lost 5 bases, J lost 7 bases, and 7 bases stayed unmatched. The CDR3 region is CASSETSGRTNEQFF. The CDR3 nucleotides read TGTGCCAGCAGCGAAACTAGCGGGAGAACGAATGAGCAGTTCTTC.

The chain is built from TRBV21-1 and TRBJ1-5. TRBV21-1 is described as a pseudogene. This CDR3 is 18 amino acids long. The chain's CDR3 is CASSKGLDGRDFNQPQHF. Here the CDR3 DNA reads TGTGCCAGCAGCAAGGGGTTAGATGGCAGGGACTTCAATCAGCCCCAGCATTTT.

DNA for the CDR3: TGCGCCAGCAGCCGGACTAGCGGGAGGGCAGATACGCAGTATTTT. Translation gives CASSRTSGRADTQYF. The chain couples TRBV5-1 to TRBJ2-3; 15 nucleotides match TRBD2. V lost 4 bases and J lost 4; bases outside the gene matches: 1. CDR3 length: 15 residues. Germline assignment: CDR1 SGHRS and CDR2 YFSETQ.

The V and J genes are TRBV28 and TRBJ2-7, with 7 bases that match TRBD1. The V and J ends lost 6 bases and 6 bases, in that order; junction bases with no gene match: 11. The germline CDR1 and CDR2 sequences are MDHEN and SYDVKM. CDR3 length: 14 amino acids. The CDR3 DNA sequence: TGTGCCAGCAGACACCGACAGGGATGGAGCGAGCAGTACTTC. It is translated as CASRHRQGWSEQYF.

The CDR3 bases are TGTGCCAGCAGCTTACAGGGTGGAGGCAATCAGCCCCAGCATTTT. Protein sequence: CASSLQGGGNQPQHF. The chain has TRBV7-6 and TRBJ1-5; D is possibly TRBD1 (5 bases). The CDR3 loop spans 15 amino acids. The ends were cut back, 2 bases at V and 2 bases at J, with 10 bases in the middle. Looked up from germline, CDR1 is SGHVS and CDR2 is FNYEAQ.

This clone was detected once. J is TRBJ2-2 and V is TRBV18; D call uncertain. The V gene lost 5 bases and the J gene lost 0 bases, with 4 bases spanning the gap. Germline loops: CDR1 KGHSH, CDR2 LQKENI. The CDR3 totals 13 residues. As DNA, the CDR3 is TGTGCCAGCTCAGTAACGAACACCGGGGAGCTGTTTTTT. As protein: CASSVTNTGELFF.

The genes are TRBV5-1 and TRBJ1-2; maybe TRBD1 (5 bases). CDR1 SGHRS and CDR2 YFSETQ come from the germline V gene. The CDR3 has 14 residues. Trimming took 8 bases from V and 3 from J, leaving 17 bases between them. CDR3 loop: CARLFGGEHYGYTF. CDR3 sequence (DNA): TGCGCCAGGCTCTTTGGAGGGGAGCACTATGGCTACACCTTC. The variable domain in full, completed from reference TRBV5-1 and TRBJ1-2, reads KAGVTQTPRYLIKTRGQQVTLSCSPISGHRSVSWYQQTPGQGLQFLFEYFSETQRNKGNFPGRFSGRQFSNSRSEMNVSTLELGDSALYLCARLFGGEHYGYTFGSGTRLTVV.

This clone has a single count. The rearrangement links TRBV29-1 to TRBJ2-7, with no clear D. There are 12 residues in the CDR3. Germline V gene lookup returns CDR1 SQVTM and CDR2 ANQGSEA. V lost 6 bases and J 4 bases, leaving 13 bases between the germline ends. The CDR3 reads CSVQTQPYEQYF. For the CDR3, the DNA is TGCAGCGTCCAAACACAACCATACGAGCAGTACTTC.

The chain is built from TRBV6-5 and TRBJ2-2, with 7 bases lining up with TRBD1. Germline CDR1 is MNHEY and CDR2 is SVGAGI. CDR3 length equals 14 residues. The ends lost 7 bases at V and 5 bases at J; junction bases unmatched: 7. The CDR3 is CASIRGQSTGELFF. CDR3 nucleotide sequence: TGTGCCAGCATAAGGGGACAGTCGACCGGGGAGCTGTTTTTT.

This chain links TRBV2 with TRBJ2-1, with 10 bases identical to TRBD1. The V and J ends lost 5 bases and 10 bases, in that order; junction bases with no gene match: 17. The germline V gene encodes CDR1 SNHLY and CDR2 FYNNEI. The CDR3 covers 17 residues. CDR3 residues: CASSLGGGQGPTMEQFF. As DNA, the CDR3 is TGTGCCAGCAGTCTTGGGGGGGGACAGGGGCCTACAATGGAGCAGTTCTTC.

The chain recombines TRBV9 with TRBJ2-3; TRBD2 matches 8 bases. CDR1 and CDR2 (germline): SGDLS, YYNGEE. The CDR3 has 15 amino acids. With 3 bases clipped from V and 5 bases from J, the junction kept 8 bases outside the gene matches. The CDR3 DNA reads TGTGCCAGCAGCGGCCTAGCGGGTGTGAGAGATACGCAGTATTTT. It yields the protein CASSGLAGVRDTQYF.

This chain connects TRBV11-2 to TRBJ1-2; D perhaps matches TRBD1 (6 bases). The CDR3 totals 13 residues. In germline, CDR1 is SGHAT, CDR2 FQNNGV. The V gene lost 0 bases and the J gene lost 8 bases, with 10 bases spanning the gap. CDR3 region: CASSLDRGNGYTF. The CDR3 nucleotides are TGTGCCAGCAGCTTAGACAGGGGAAACGGCTACACCTTC.

This clone was observed a single time. The CDR3 nucleotides read TGTGCCAGCACCACCTTGGGACAGTTGAACACTGAAGCTTTCTTT. Translation gives CASTTLGQLNTEAFF. The V gene is TRBV27, the J gene TRBJ1-1, with TRBD1 identical over 7 bases. Germline trimming cut 7 bases from V and 0 bases from J; bases unmatched to any gene: 8. Germline V gives CDR1 MNHEY, CDR2 SMNVEV (reference sequence). CDR3 length: 15 amino acids.

For the CDR3, the DNA is TGTGCCAGCAGCCAAGGCGGGACAGTCGATGAAAAACTGTTTTTT. Amino acids: CASSQGGTVDEKLFF. The chain carries TRBV4-2 and TRBJ1-4; TRBD1 agrees at 7 bases. Trimming cost V 1 base and J 6 bases; bases outside gene matches: 5. CDR3 size: 15 residues. Germline values: CDR1 LGHNA, CDR2 YNFKEQ.

A remark on this clone: Different DNA sequences within this sample yield the same CDR3. CDR3 in DNA: TGCGCCAGCAGCCTCCGGGACAGAGACACCGGGGAGCTGTTTTTT. Translation: CASSLRDRDTGELFF. The chain combines TRBV5-1 with TRBJ2-2, with 7 bases identical to TRBD1. Trimming removed 4 bases from V and 3 bases from J; junction bases left unmatched: 6. The CDR3 totals 15 residues. Germline assignment: CDR1 SGHRS and CDR2 YFSETQ.

The chain employs TRBV28 and TRBJ2-7; D ambiguous. The V gene lost 4 bases and the J gene lost 7 bases, with 17 bases spanning the gap. From germline, CDR1 is MDHEN and CDR2 SYDVKM. The CDR3 extends over 14 amino acids. The CDR3, as DNA: TGTGCCAGCAGTTCGGTCCTTCGAGCGTGGGAGCAGTACTTC. Amino acid sequence: CASSSVLRAWEQYF.

The chain uses TRBV12-3 or TRBV12-4 and TRBJ1-4; D might be TRBD1 (5 bases). The CDR3 is made up of 13 amino acids. Deletions cut 8 bases from V and 10 bases from J, with 17 bases between. CDR3 amino acids: CASASQGFGKLFF. Here the CDR3 DNA reads TGTGCCAGCGCAAGTCAGGGTTTCGGAAAACTGTTTTTT.

J is TRBJ2-7 and V is TRBV4-2; 9 nucleotides match TRBD2. V shed 2 bases and J 2 bases; nucleotides not matched to a gene: 16. CDR3 size: 19 residues. The germline V gene encodes CDR1 LGHNA and CDR2 YNFKEQ. The CDR3 region is CASSQKVVAGVASTYEQYF. CDR3 in DNA: TGTGCCAGCAGCCAAAAGGTGGTAGCGGGAGTCGCCTCGACCTACGAGCAGTACTTC.

V gene TRBV6-6 combines with J gene TRBJ1-4; 8 nucleotides line up with TRBD1. Per germline, CDR1 MNHNY and CDR2 SVGAGI (reference sequence). The CDR3 contains 18 residues. Unmatched junction bases numbered 12, after V lost 5 bases and J lost 1 base. CDR3 DNA sequence: TGTGCCAGCAGTCCTCAGACAGGGGTGGAAGGAACTAATGAAAAACTGTTTTTT. It translates to CASSPQTGVEGTNEKLFF.

J is TRBJ2-3 and V is TRBV11-3, with 7 bases aligning to TRBD1. This CDR3 is built from 14 residues. CDR1 and CDR2 (germline): SGHNT, YENEEA. J was trimmed by 5 bases and V by 1 base; bases with no gene match: 3. The CDR3 coding sequence is TGTGCCAGCAGCTTAGCGCAGGGGGTAGATACGCAGTATTTT. It codes for CASSLAQGVDTQYF.

This clone has only a few counts. The V gene is TRBV29-1, the J gene TRBJ1-2, with D possibly matching TRBD1 (5 bases). There are 14 residues in the CDR3. Germline V lookup: CDR1 SQVTM, CDR2 ANQGSEA. Trimming shortened V by 0 bases and J by 5 bases, and 13 bases separated the two germline ends. The CDR3 DNA follows: TGCAGCGTTGAAGATCAGTCAGGGAGGTATGGCTACACCTTC. Translating gives CSVEDQSGRYGYTF. The whole variable domain, filled in from reference TRBV29-1 and TRBJ1-2, reads SAVISQKPSRDICQRGTSLTIQCQVDSQVTMMFWYRQQPGQSLTLIATANQGSEATYESGFVIDKFPISRPNLTFSTLTVSNMSPEDSSIYLCSVEDQSGRYGYTFGSGTRLTVV.